This TCR beta chain was profiled in a study of T-cell reconstitution after alpha-beta-depleted transplantation in children. Study-wide findings and caveats: Among T cells one year after transplant, newly produced cells accounted for most counts and diversity.

By sample fraction, this clonotype is medium-sized. Its antigen is not identified. As it was prepared, the TCRbeta library received unique molecular identifiers. TCRdb recomputed calls from the PCR reads with MiXCR, one row per CDR3 protein. The sample yields 7,000 to 9,500 distinct CDR3 sequences, 25% to 35% seen once. Trimming cost V 0 bases and J 7 bases, with 15 bases left between them. The CDR3 is made up of 14 amino acids. Germline assignment: CDR1 DFQATT and CDR2 SNEGSKA (reference sequence). V gene TRBV20-1 combines with J gene TRBJ1-1; maybe TRBD1 (6 bases). This receptor was taken from a boy under two years old who had a stem cell transplant for SCID, so the T cells may come from the graft donor. Material: peripheral blood, obtained 60 days after TCRalphabeta/CD19-depleted stem cell transplant. In nucleotides, the CDR3 is TGCAGTGCTAGAGATACAGGGTGGTCAATTGAAGCTTTCTTT. Translation gives CSARDTGWSIEAFF.